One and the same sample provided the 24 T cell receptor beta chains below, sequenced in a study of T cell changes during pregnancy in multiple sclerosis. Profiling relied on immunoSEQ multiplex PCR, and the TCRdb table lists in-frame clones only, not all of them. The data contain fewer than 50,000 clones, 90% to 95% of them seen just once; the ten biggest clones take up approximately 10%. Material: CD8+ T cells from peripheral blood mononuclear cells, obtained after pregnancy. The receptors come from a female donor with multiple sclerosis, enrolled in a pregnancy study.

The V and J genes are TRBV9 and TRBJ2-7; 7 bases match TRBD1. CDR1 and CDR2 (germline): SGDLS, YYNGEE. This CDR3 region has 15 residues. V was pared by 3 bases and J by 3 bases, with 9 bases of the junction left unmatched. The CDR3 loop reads CASSGAGDSVYEQYF. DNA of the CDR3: TGTGCCAGCAGCGGTGCAGGGGACAGCGTCTACGAGCAGTACTTC.

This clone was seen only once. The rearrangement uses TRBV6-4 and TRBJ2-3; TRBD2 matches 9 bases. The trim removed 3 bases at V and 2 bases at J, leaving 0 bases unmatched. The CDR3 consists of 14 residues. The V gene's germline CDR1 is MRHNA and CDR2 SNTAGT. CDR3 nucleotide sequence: TGTGCCAGCAGTGAGGGACTAGCCACAGATACGCAGTATTTT. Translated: CASSEGLATDTQYF.

This CDR3 is CASSPAGGAYNEQFF. The CDR3 nucleotides read TGCGCCAGCAGCCCAGCGGGGGGGGCCTACAATGAGCAGTTCTTC. The rearrangement links TRBV5-1 to TRBJ2-1; 10 positions agree with TRBD2. Germline V lookup: CDR1 SGHRS, CDR2 YFSETQ. V lost 4 bases and J lost 2; bases outside the gene matches: 3. The CDR3 is 15 residues long.

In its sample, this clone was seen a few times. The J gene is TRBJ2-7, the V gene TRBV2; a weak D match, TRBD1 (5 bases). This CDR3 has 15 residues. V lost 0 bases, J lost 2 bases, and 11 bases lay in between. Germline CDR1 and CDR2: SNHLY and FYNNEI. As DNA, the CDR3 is TGTGCCAGCAGTGAAGCTGTGACAGTAGCCTACGAGCAGTACTTC. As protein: CASSEAVTVAYEQYF.

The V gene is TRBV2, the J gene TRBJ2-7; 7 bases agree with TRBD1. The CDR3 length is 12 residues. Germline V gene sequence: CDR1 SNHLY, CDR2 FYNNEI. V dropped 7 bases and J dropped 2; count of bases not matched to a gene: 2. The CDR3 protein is CASKGAPYEQYF. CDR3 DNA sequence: TGTGCCAGCAAGGGGGCCCCCTACGAGCAGTACTTC.

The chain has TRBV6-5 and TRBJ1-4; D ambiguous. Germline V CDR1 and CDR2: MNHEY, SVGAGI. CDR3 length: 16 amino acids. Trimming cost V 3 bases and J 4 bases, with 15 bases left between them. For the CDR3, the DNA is TGTGCCAGCAGTTATGCACACCCCGGGGATAATGAAAAACTGTTTTTT. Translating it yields CASSYAHPGDNEKLFF.

The CDR3 DNA is TGTGCCAGTAGTATGGGGACAGGGAGCAATTCACCCCTCCACTTT. Translating it yields CASSMGTGSNSPLHF. The chain is built from TRBV19 and TRBJ1-6; TRBD1 aligns across 9 bases. The J segment lost 7 bases and the V segment lost 3 bases, leaving 4 bases of the junction unmatched. Germline CDR1 LNHDA, CDR2 SQIVND (reference sequence). There are 15 residues in the CDR3.

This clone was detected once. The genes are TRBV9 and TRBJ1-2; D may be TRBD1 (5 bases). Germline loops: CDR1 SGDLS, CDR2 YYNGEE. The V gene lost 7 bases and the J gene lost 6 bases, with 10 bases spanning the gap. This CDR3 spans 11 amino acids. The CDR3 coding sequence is TGTGCCAGCCAGGGAATTGATGGCTACACCTTC. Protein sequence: CASQGIDGYTF.

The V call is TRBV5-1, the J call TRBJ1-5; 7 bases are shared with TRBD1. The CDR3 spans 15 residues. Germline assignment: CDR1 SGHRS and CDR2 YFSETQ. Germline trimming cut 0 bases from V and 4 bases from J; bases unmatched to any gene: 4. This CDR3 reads CASSLGTGFNQPQHF. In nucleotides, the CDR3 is TGCGCCAGCAGCTTGGGGACAGGCTTTAATCAGCCCCAGCATTTT.

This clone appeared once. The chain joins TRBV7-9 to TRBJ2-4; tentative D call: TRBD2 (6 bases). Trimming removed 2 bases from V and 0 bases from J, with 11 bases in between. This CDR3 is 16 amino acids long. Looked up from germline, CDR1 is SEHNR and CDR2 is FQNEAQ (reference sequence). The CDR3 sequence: CASSLTAGGAKNIQYF. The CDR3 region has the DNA TGTGCCAGCAGCTTAACAGCGGGTGGAGCCAAAAACATTCAGTACTTC.

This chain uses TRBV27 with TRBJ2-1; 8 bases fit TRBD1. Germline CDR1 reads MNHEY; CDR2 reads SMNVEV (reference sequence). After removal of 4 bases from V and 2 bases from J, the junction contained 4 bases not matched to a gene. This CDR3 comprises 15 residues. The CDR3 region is CASSSGQVTYNEQFF. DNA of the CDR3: TGTGCCAGCAGTTCGGGACAGGTGACCTACAATGAGCAGTTCTTC.

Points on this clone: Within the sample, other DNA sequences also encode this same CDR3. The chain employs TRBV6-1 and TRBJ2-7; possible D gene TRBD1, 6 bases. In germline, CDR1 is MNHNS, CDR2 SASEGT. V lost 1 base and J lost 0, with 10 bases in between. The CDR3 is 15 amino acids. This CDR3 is CASSEGQGSSYEQYF. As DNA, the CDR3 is TGTGCCAGCAGTGAAGGTCAGGGGAGCTCCTACGAGCAGTACTTC.

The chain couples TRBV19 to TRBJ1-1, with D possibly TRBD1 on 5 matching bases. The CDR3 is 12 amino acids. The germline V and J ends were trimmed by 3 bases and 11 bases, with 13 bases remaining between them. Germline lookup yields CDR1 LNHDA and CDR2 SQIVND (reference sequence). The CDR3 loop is CASSIGGTGAFF. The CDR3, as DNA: TGTGCCAGTAGTATCGGGGGGACGGGGGCTTTCTTT.

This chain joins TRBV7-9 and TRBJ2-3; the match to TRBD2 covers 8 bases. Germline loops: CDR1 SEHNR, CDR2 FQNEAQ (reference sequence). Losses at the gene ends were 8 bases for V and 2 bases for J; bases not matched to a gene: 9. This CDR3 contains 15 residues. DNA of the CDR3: TGTGCCAGCTTAAACGGGGGGGAACTCACAGATACGCAGTATTTT. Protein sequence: CASLNGGELTDTQYF.

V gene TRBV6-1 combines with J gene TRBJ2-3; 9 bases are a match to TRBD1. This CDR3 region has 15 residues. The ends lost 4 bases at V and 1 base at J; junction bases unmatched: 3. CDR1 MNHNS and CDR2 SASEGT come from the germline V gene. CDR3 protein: CASSGWTGGTDTQYF. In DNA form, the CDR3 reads TGTGCCAGCAGTGGTTGGACAGGGGGCACAGATACGCAGTATTTT.

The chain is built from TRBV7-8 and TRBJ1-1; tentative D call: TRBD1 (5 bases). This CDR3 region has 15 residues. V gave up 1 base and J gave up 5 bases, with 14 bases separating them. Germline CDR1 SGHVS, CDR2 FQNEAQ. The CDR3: CASSLGQPLTTEAFF. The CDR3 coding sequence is TGTGCCAGCAGCTTAGGACAGCCACTTACGACTGAAGCTTTCTTT. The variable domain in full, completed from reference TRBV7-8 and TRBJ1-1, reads GAGVSQSPRYKVAKRGQDVALRCDPISGHVSLFWYQQALGQGPEFLTYFQNEAQLDKSGLPSDRFFAERPEGSVSTLKIQRTQQEDSAVYLCASSLGQPLTTEAFFGQGTRLTVV.

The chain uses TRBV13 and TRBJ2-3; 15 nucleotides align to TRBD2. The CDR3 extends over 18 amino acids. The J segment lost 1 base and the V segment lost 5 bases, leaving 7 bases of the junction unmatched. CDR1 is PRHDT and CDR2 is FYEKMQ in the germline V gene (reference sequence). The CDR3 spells CASSTGLAGGPRTDTQYF. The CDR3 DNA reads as TGTGCCAGCAGCACCGGACTAGCGGGGGGGCCCCGCACAGATACGCAGTATTTT.

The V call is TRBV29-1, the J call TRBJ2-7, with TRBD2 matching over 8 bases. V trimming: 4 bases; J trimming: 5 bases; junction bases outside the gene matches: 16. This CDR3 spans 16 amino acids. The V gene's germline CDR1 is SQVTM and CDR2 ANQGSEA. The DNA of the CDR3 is TGCAGCGTTGTAGGGGCGGGGGGCCATAGCCCGAACGAGCAGTACTTC. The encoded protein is CSVVGAGGHSPNEQYF.

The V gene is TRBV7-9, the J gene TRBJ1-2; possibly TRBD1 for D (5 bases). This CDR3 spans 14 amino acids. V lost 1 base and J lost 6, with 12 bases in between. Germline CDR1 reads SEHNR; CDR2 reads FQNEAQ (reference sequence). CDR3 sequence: CASSLDAGIHGYTF. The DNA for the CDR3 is TGTGCCAGCAGCTTAGACGCAGGGATCCATGGCTACACCTTC.

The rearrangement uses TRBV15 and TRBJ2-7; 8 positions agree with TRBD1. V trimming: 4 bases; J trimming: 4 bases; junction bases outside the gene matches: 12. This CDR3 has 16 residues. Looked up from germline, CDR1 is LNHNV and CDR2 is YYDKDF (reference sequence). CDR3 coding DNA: TGTGCCACCAGCACCATCCCAGGGGGCTTAGGGTACGAGCAGTACTTC. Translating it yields CATSTIPGGLGYEQYF.

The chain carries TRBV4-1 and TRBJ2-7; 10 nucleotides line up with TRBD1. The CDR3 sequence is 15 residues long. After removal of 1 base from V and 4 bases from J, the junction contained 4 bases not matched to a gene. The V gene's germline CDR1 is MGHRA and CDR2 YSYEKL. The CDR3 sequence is CASSQGGTGEYEQYF. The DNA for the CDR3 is TGCGCCAGCAGCCAAGGGGGGACAGGGGAATACGAGCAGTACTTC.

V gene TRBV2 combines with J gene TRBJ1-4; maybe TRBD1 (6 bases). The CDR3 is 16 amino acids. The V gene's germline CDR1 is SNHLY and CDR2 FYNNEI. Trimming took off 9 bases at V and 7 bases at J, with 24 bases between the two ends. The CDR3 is CASYSPQGRGSEKLFF. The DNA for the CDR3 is TGTGCCAGTTACAGCCCACAGGGAAGGGGTAGTGAAAAACTGTTTTTT.

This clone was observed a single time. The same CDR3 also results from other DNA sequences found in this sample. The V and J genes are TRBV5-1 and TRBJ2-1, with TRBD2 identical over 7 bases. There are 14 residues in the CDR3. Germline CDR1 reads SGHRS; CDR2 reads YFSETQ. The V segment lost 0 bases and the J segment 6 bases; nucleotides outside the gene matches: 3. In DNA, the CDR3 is TGCGCCAGCAGCTTGGCCGGGGGGACCAATGAGCAGTTCTTC. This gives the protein CASSLAGGTNEQFF.

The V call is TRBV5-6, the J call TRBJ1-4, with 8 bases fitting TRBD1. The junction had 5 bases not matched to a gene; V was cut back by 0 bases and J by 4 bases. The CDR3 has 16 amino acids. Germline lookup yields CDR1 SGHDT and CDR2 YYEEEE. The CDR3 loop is CASSLGGTGYNEKLFF. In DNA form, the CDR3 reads TGTGCCAGCAGCTTGGGTGGGACAGGTTATAATGAAAAACTGTTTTTT.